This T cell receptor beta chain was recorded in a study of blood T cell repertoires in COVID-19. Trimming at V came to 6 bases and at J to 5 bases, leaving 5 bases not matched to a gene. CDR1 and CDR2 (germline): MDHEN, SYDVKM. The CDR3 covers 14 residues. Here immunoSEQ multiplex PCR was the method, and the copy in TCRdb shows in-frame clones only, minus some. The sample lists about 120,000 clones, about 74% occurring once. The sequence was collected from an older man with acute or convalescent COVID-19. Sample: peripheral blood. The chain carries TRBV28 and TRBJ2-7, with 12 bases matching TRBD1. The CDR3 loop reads CASRHGTGGHEQYF. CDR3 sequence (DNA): TGTGCCAGCAGGCATGGGACAGGGGGCCACGAGCAGTACTTC.